Presented here are 28 T cell receptor beta chains from one specimen sequenced in a study of CD8 T cells in Susac syndrome. A quantity of about 0.5 to 1 ug RNA underwent reverse transcription using random hexamers. Each CDR3 protein is one row after TCRdb ran MiXCR on the immunoSEQ multiplex PCR reads. The table has about 300,000 distinct CDR3 sequences, about 82% seen once. The sequencing sample was made of CD8+ T cells from PBMCs. These receptor sequences come from a human donor with multiple sclerosis.

The chain uses TRBV5-4 and TRBJ2-2, with a weak D call TRBD2 (5 bases). Germline CDR1 and CDR2: SGHNT and YYREEE (reference sequence). The CDR3 spans 17 residues. V was shortened by 1 base and J by 6 bases, with 19 bases between the two germline ends. For the CDR3, the DNA is TGTGCCAGCAGCTTGCGAGCGGCCCTGGATGCATCCGGGGAGCTGTTTTTT. Its translation: CASSLRAALDASGELFF.

The V and J genes are TRBV28 and TRBJ2-5, with a tentative D call TRBD1 (6 bases). Germline values: CDR1 MDHEN, CDR2 SYDVKM. The CDR3 has 15 residues. V was pared by 6 bases and J by 3 bases, with 17 bases between. Here the CDR3 reads CASSRNRVREETQYF. Here the CDR3 DNA reads TGTGCCAGCAGCCGGAACAGGGTTCGGGAAGAGACCCAGTACTTC. The full variable domain, its missing parts supplied by reference TRBV28 and TRBJ2-5, is DVKVTQSSRYLVKRTGEKVFLECVQDMDHENMFWYRQDPGLGLRLIYFSYDVKMKEKGDIPEGYSVSREKKERFSLILESASTNQTSMYLCASSRNRVREETQYFGPGTRLLVL.

The chain couples TRBV12-3 or TRBV12-4 to TRBJ1-1; D is unresolved. The CDR3 runs 11 residues. V lost 8 bases to trimming and J lost 8 bases, with 12 bases between them. This CDR3 is CASRAVKEAFF. CDR3 nucleotides: TGTGCCAGCCGCGCGGTTAAAGAAGCTTTCTTT.

The CDR3 here is CASSLSEQGFSGEQFF. CDR3 sequence (DNA): TGTGCCAGCAGTTTATCGGAGCAGGGCTTCTCCGGTGAGCAGTTCTTC. The chain couples TRBV28 to TRBJ2-1, with D perhaps TRBD1 (5 bases). The V end lost 1 base, the J end lost 9 bases, and 19 bases lay between the germline ends. This CDR3 has 16 amino acids. Per germline, CDR1 MDHEN and CDR2 SYDVKM. Full variable domain (rest looked up from reference TRBV28 and TRBJ2-1): DVKVTQSSRYLVKRTGEKVFLECVQDMDHENMFWYRQDPGLGLRLIYFSYDVKMKEKGDIPEGYSVSREKKERFSLILESASTNQTSMYLCASSLSEQGFSGEQFFGPGTRLTVL.

This chain joins TRBV11-3 and TRBJ1-2; a possible D gene is TRBD1 (5 bases). V lost 5 bases, J lost 4 bases, and 17 bases lay in between. Germline CDR1 and CDR2: SGHNT and YENEEA. The CDR3 runs to 15 residues. The CDR3 DNA follows: TGTGCCAGCAGCCCAGCCCATGGGACGGCCTATGGCTACACCTTC. It encodes CASSPAHGTAYGYTF.

The chain links TRBV29-1 to TRBJ2-7; TRBD2 matches at 12 bases. CDR3 length: 16 residues. The V gene end was trimmed by 3 bases and the J gene end by 2 bases; junction bases not matched to a gene: 8. Germline V gene sequence: CDR1 SQVTM, CDR2 ANQGSEA. The CDR3 reads CSVDGTSGLSPYEQYF. The DNA for the CDR3 is TGCAGCGTTGATGGGACTAGCGGGTTAAGCCCCTACGAGCAGTACTTC.

This clonotype was recorded only once. V gene TRBV23-1 combines with J gene TRBJ1-4; 10 positions match TRBD1. TRBV23-1 qualifies as an ORF whose function is uncertain. With V trimmed by 7 bases and J by 5 bases, 13 bases remained unmatched. This CDR3 has 17 amino acids. The CDR3 is CASNTPKWTGGNEKLFF. The CDR3 DNA reads as TGCGCCAGCAATACCCCTAAATGGACAGGGGGGAATGAAAAACTGTTTTTT.

The V call is TRBV7-9, the J call TRBJ2-1, with TRBD1 matching over 11 bases. Losses at the gene ends were 4 bases for V and 4 bases for J; bases not matched to a gene: 6. This CDR3 has 16 residues. The germline gives CDR1 SEHNR, CDR2 FQNEAQ (reference sequence). This CDR3 reads CASSSDGTGGYNEQFF. The CDR3 region has the DNA TGTGCCAGCAGCTCAGACGGGACAGGGGGATACAATGAGCAGTTCTTC.

The CDR3 here is CAWSPGYRESQPQHF. The CDR3 DNA reads TGTGCCTGGAGTCCAGGGTACAGGGAAAGCCAGCCCCAGCATTTT. The chain links TRBV30 to TRBJ1-5; maybe TRBD1 (6 bases). Trimming stripped 2 bases from V and 7 bases from J, with 18 bases between. Germline CDR1 is GTSNPN and CDR2 is SVGIG (reference sequence). The CDR3 length is 15 residues.

This chain links TRBV9 with TRBJ2-7; the D gene is possibly TRBD1 (6 bases). Germline V CDR1 and CDR2: SGDLS, YYNGEE. V was pared by 3 bases and J by 3 bases, with 10 bases between. The CDR3 spans 13 residues. CDR3 nucleotide sequence: TGTGCCAGCAGCGGGGGACATAACTACGAGCAGTACTTC. Its protein product is CASSGGHNYEQYF.

This chain links TRBV5-1 with TRBJ2-7; weak D call: TRBD2 (7 bases). This CDR3 is 13 amino acids long. V was pared by 7 bases and J by 3 bases, with 14 bases between. Germline loops: CDR1 SGHRS, CDR2 YFSETQ. The CDR3 DNA reads as TGCGCCAGCGCGGAAGGGGGGGTCTACGAGCAGTACTTC. Translating it yields CASAEGGVYEQYF.

For the CDR3, the DNA is TGTGCCAGCAGCTCCCGGACGGAGTCCTACGAGCAGTACTTC. The encoded protein is CASSSRTESYEQYF. The chain carries TRBV5-5 and TRBJ2-7; D call uncertain. This CDR3 is 14 amino acids long. Trimming left V 3 bases short and J 1 base short, with 11 bases between. The germline V gene has CDR1 SGHKS and CDR2 YYEKEE (reference sequence). The full variable domain, in which reference TRBV5-5 and TRBJ2-7 provide the parts outside the CDR3, is DAGVTQSPTHLIKTRGQQVTLRCSPISGHKSVSWYQQVLGQGPQFIFQYYEKEERGRGNFPDRFSARQFPNYSSELNVNALLLGDSALYLCASSSRTESYEQYFGPGTRLTVT.

This chain uses TRBV29-1 with TRBJ2-7, with D maybe TRBD1 (6 bases). Germline V lookup: CDR1 SQVTM, CDR2 ANQGSEA. The ends were cut back, 7 bases at V and 7 bases at J, with 20 bases in the middle. CDR3 length: 13 amino acids. The CDR3 loop reads CSAMTGQPREQYF. As DNA, the CDR3 is TGCAGCGCCATGACCGGACAGCCGCGGGAGCAGTACTTC.

V usage is TRBV6-5 and J usage is TRBJ2-2; D possibly corresponds to TRBD1 (6 bases). Between the trimmed V and J ends, which lost 2 bases and 9 bases, there was a span of 7 bases. The CDR3 runs 12 residues. From germline, CDR1 is MNHEY and CDR2 SVGAGI. CDR3 sequence (DNA): TGTGCCAGCAGTTACGGGACAAGGGAGCTGTTTTTT. Amino acid sequence: CASSYGTRELFF.

This chain connects TRBV6-1 to TRBJ2-5; D is possibly TRBD1 (5 bases). With 3 bases removed from V and 0 bases from J, the gap between germline ends came to 20 bases. This CDR3 spans 18 amino acids. The V gene's germline CDR1 is MNHNS and CDR2 SASEGT. The CDR3 DNA reads as TGTGCCAGCAGTGAGCCGATGACAGTTATTCCGTACCAAGAGACCCAGTACTTC. It specifies CASSEPMTVIPYQETQYF.

The rearrangement uses TRBV28 and TRBJ2-1; 9 bases match TRBD2. CDR3 length: 15 amino acids. Trimming took 5 bases from V and 4 from J; bases not matched to a gene: 6. Germline CDR1 MDHEN, CDR2 SYDVKM. The chain's CDR3 is CASSTGTSRYNEQFF. CDR3 coding DNA: TGTGCCAGCAGTACCGGGACTAGCAGATACAATGAGCAGTTCTTC.

The gene calls are TRBV4-3 and TRBJ2-3; 9 nucleotides align to TRBD2. J was trimmed by 1 base and V by 0 bases; bases with no gene match: 5. The CDR3 is made up of 17 amino acids. Germline-derived CDR1 and CDR2 are LGHNA and YSLEER. CDR3 loop: CASSQDAGGMRTDTQYF. CDR3 sequence (DNA): TGCGCCAGCAGCCAAGATGCGGGAGGGATGCGCACAGATACGCAGTATTTT.

This clonotype was recorded only once. The chain employs TRBV11-2 and TRBJ1-1; no firm D call. The CDR3 contains 16 residues. CDR1 and CDR2 from the germline V gene are SGHAT and FQNNGV. Trimming took 0 bases from V and 5 from J, leaving 16 bases between them. CDR3 coding DNA: TGTGCCAGCAGCTTAGATCGGAAAGGGCTGGGGACTGAAGCTTTCTTT. Translated: CASSLDRKGLGTEAFF.

The chain combines TRBV9 with TRBJ2-3, with 9 bases lining up with TRBD2. This CDR3 region has 17 residues. The V segment lost 0 bases and the J segment 4 bases; nucleotides outside the gene matches: 9. The germline gives CDR1 SGDLS, CDR2 YYNGEE. The CDR3 DNA reads TGTGCCAGCAGCGTAGGCAAAGCGGGAGGCGGGGCAGATACGCAGTATTTT. Translation: CASSVGKAGGGADTQYF.

The chain recombines TRBV19 with TRBJ1-1; D gene ambiguous. Germline V gene sequence: CDR1 LNHDA, CDR2 SQIVND (reference sequence). V was clipped by 3 bases and J by 1 base, with 12 bases between them. The CDR3 runs 15 residues. CDR3 sequence (DNA): TGTGCCAGTAGTATTATTCGGCCGCCGAACACTGAAGCTTTCTTT. Protein: CASSIIRPPNTEAFF. The full variable domain, in which reference TRBV19 and TRBJ1-1 provide the parts outside the CDR3, is DGGITQSPKYLFRKEGQNVTLSCEQNLNHDAMYWYRQDPGQGLRLIYYSQIVNDFQKGDIAEGYSVSREKKESFPLTVTSAQKNPTAFYLCASSIIRPPNTEAFFGQGTRLTVV.

The CDR3 region has the DNA TGTGCCAGCACTCCCGCGACTAGCGTCGACAATGAGCAGTTCTTC. Translated: CASTPATSVDNEQFF. This chain links TRBV2 with TRBJ2-1; 8 nucleotides line up with TRBD2. J was trimmed by 5 bases and V by 7 bases; bases with no gene match: 10. This CDR3 is 15 amino acids long. CDR1 and CDR2 (germline): SNHLY, FYNNEI.

The sample holds a few counts of this clonotype. The genes are TRBV4-3 and TRBJ2-1; no firm D call. CDR1 and CDR2 (germline): LGHNA, YSLEER. The V gene lost 3 bases and the J gene lost 9 bases, with 6 bases spanning the gap. The CDR3 consists of 11 residues. The CDR3 loop is CASSQGPEQFF. In DNA form, the CDR3 reads TGCGCCAGCAGCCAGGGTCCTGAGCAGTTCTTC.

This chain joins TRBV29-1 and TRBJ1-4; 7 bases are a match to TRBD1. Germline loops: CDR1 SQVTM, CDR2 ANQGSEA. CDR3 length: 15 residues. Trimming removed 7 bases from V and 0 bases from J; junction bases left unmatched: 8. CDR3 sequence: CSAGNQGATNEKLFF. The DNA for the CDR3 is TGCAGCGCCGGAAATCAGGGGGCAACTAATGAAAAACTGTTTTTT.

This rearrangement joins TRBV6-2 or TRBV6-3 to TRBJ2-7; 11 bases align to TRBD1. V shed 2 bases and J 2 bases; nucleotides not matched to a gene: 5. Germline lookup yields CDR1 MNHEY and CDR2 SVGEGT. The CDR3 runs to 16 residues. This CDR3 is CASSYVWTGGTYEQYF. The CDR3, as DNA: TGTGCCAGCAGTTACGTTTGGACAGGGGGCACCTACGAGCAGTACTTC.

The chain employs TRBV30 and TRBJ2-3, with D possibly matching TRBD1 (6 bases). The CDR3 loop spans 14 amino acids. Germline CDR1 reads GTSNPN; CDR2 reads SVGIG (reference sequence). Trimming took 4 bases from V and 0 from J, leaving 11 bases between them. The CDR3 bases are TGTGCCTGGAACTCAGGGGTTAGCACAGATACGCAGTATTTT. Amino acids: CAWNSGVSTDTQYF.

The chain recombines TRBV5-1 with TRBJ2-7; no definite D call. Trimming removed 3 bases at V and 4 bases at J, with 11 bases between. Per germline, CDR1 SGHRS and CDR2 YFSETQ. This CDR3 is 13 amino acids long. The CDR3 DNA is TGCGCCAGCAGCTGGACGTGGGGTTACGAGCAGTACTTC. It specifies CASSWTWGYEQYF.

This rearrangement joins TRBV15 to TRBJ2-7, with D perhaps given as TRBD1 or TRBD2 (5 bases each). The V gene lost 0 bases and the J gene lost 2 bases, with 8 bases spanning the gap. The CDR3 covers 14 residues. Germline V gene sequence: CDR1 LNHNV, CDR2 YYDKDF (reference sequence). The CDR3 is CATSRDLGPYEQYF. CDR3 nucleotides: TGTGCCACCAGCAGAGATCTGGGACCCTACGAGCAGTACTTC.

This clonotype occurred once. The V gene is TRBV6-2 or TRBV6-3, the J gene TRBJ2-7; 11 bases map to TRBD2. CDR3 size: 16 residues. Germline values: CDR1 MNHEY, CDR2 SVGEGT. Unmatched junction bases numbered 10, after V lost 7 bases and J lost 2 bases. This CDR3 reads CASNHPGLAETYEQYF. Written as DNA, the CDR3 is TGTGCCAGCAACCACCCGGGACTAGCGGAGACCTACGAGCAGTACTTC.